The clone carrying this TCR beta chain was seen more than once but under ten times. Antigen specificity is unknown. Using RNA transcripts as the source, TCR beta CDR3 regions were amplified. Researchers ran a first-round RT-PCR on the TCR CDR3 using the HTBI primer set. TCRdb ran MiXCR on the multiplex PCR reads and lists one entry per CDR3 protein. The table lists about 560,000 distinct CDR3 sequences, 16% of them singletons. The sample comes from a study of T cells in Graves' hyperthyroidism and ophthalmopathy. Trimming shortened V by 4 bases and J by 0 bases, and 16 bases separated the two germline ends. Germline V gives CDR1 SGHAT, CDR2 FQNNGV. This CDR3 has 17 residues. Broader study findings: A model of 13 V-J features distinguished ophthalmopathy from stable hyperthyroidism. Most thyroid clonotypes with frequency above 0.001 were detected in blood.

V is TRBV11-2 and J is TRBJ2-4; TRBD1 is a possible D gene (5 bases). The origin of this receptor is a woman under 30 with Graves' hyperthyroidism. Sample: blood. In DNA form, the CDR3 reads TGTGCCAGCAGCTCTTTGCCCTATAGGGGAGCCAAAAACATTCAGTACTTC. Its translation: CASSSLPYRGAKNIQYF.